Listed here are 13 T cell receptor beta chains from one sample, sequenced in a study of shared clonotypes between healthy human individuals. Produced via immunoSEQ multiplex PCR; TCRdb's table is partial and in-frame only. This sample carries about 1.5 million clones, about 98% of them seen once, and the ten largest clones take approximately 0.44%. The sample comprised naive CD4+ T cells sorted from blood. Stated subset: CD45RA+ positively selected. All receptors derive from a man younger than 45 in good health.

This clone was observed a single time. The chain employs TRBV11-2 and TRBJ2-7; D not certain. V lost 4 bases, J lost 3 bases, and 16 bases lay in between. Germline V gene sequence: CDR1 SGHAT, CDR2 FQNNGV. The CDR3 is 15 residues long. CDR3 region: CASSSRLATYYEQYF. CDR3 coding DNA: TGTGCCAGCAGCTCTAGATTGGCGACATACTACGAGCAGTACTTC.

The J gene is TRBJ1-1, the V gene TRBV29-1, with D hard to call. This CDR3 is 12 amino acids long. Germline V CDR1 and CDR2: SQVTM, ANQGSEA. Trimming cost V 2 bases and J 2 bases, with 6 bases left between them. In DNA form, the CDR3 reads TGCAGCGTTGAAATGTTCAACACTGAAGCTTTCTTT. Encoded protein: CSVEMFNTEAFF.

The chain has TRBV28 and TRBJ2-1; 10 bases fit TRBD2. CDR3 size: 17 residues. V shed 4 bases, J shed 5 bases, and the junction held 11 bases outside the gene matches. In germline, CDR1 is MDHEN, CDR2 SYDVKM. CDR3 protein: CASSSNIGLADNNEQFF. In nucleotides, the CDR3 is TGTGCCAGCAGTTCCAATATAGGACTAGCGGATAACAATGAGCAGTTCTTC.

The chain employs TRBV29-1 and TRBJ1-5; D perhaps matches TRBD1 (5 bases). The V gene lost 4 bases and the J gene lost 7 bases, with 14 bases spanning the gap. The CDR3 length is 13 residues. Germline loops: CDR1 SQVTM, CDR2 ANQGSEA. This chain's CDR3 is CSVGQQGGQPQHF. The DNA of the CDR3 is TGCAGCGTTGGACAGCAGGGAGGCCAGCCCCAGCATTTT. Full variable domain (outside the CDR3, taken from reference TRBV29-1 and TRBJ1-5): SAVISQKPSRDICQRGTSLTIQCQVDSQVTMMFWYRQQPGQSLTLIATANQGSEATYESGFVIDKFPISRPNLTFSTLTVSNMSPEDSSIYLCSVGQQGGQPQHFGDGTRLSIL.

The chain links TRBV6-5 to TRBJ2-4, with no clear D. V gave up 5 bases and J gave up 1 base, with 6 bases separating them. The CDR3 sequence is 13 residues long. CDR1 MNHEY and CDR2 SVGAGI come from the germline V gene. In DNA form, the CDR3 reads TGTGCCAGCAGTCAGGCGGCCAAAAACATTCAGTACTTC. This codes for CASSQAAKNIQYF.

The chain combines TRBV9 with TRBJ2-2; weak D call: TRBD1 (5 bases). The CDR3 has 14 amino acids. Between the trimmed V and J ends, which lost 1 base and 6 bases, there was a span of 10 bases. Germline-derived CDR1 and CDR2 are SGDLS and YYNGEE. For the CDR3, the DNA is TGTGCCAGCAGCGTAAGGACAATATCCGGGGAGCTGTTTTTT. It specifies CASSVRTISGELFF.

This chain joins TRBV5-1 and TRBJ2-2; tentative D call: TRBD1 (6 bases). Germline V gene sequence: CDR1 SGHRS, CDR2 YFSETQ. CDR3 length equals 14 residues. Between the trimmed V and J ends, which lost 3 bases and 6 bases, there was a span of 12 bases. CDR3 nucleotide sequence: TGCGCCAGCAGCTCGCGACAGGCACCCGGGGAGCTGTTTTTT. It encodes CASSSRQAPGELFF.

The chain combines TRBV10-3 with TRBJ1-2; D remains unclear. Germline V lookup: CDR1 ENHRY, CDR2 SYGVKD. Between the trimmed V and J ends, which lost 0 bases and 8 bases, there was a span of 13 bases. The CDR3 runs to 14 residues. The CDR3 sequence is CAISESRTIKGYTF. The DNA of the CDR3 is TGTGCCATCAGTGAGTCTAGGACCATAAAAGGCTACACCTTC.

The chain couples TRBV4-1 to TRBJ2-5; 13 bases fit TRBD2. J was trimmed by 4 bases and V by 1 base; bases with no gene match: 6. The germline V gene encodes CDR1 MGHRA and CDR2 YSYEKL. The CDR3 is 17 amino acids. The CDR3 loop reads CASSQVRTSGSSETQYF. The CDR3 DNA reads TGCGCCAGCAGCCAAGTGAGGACTAGCGGGAGTTCAGAGACCCAGTACTTC.

The rearrangement links TRBV28 to TRBJ1-5, with TRBD1 as a possible D gene (5 bases). Germline-derived CDR1 and CDR2 are MDHEN and SYDVKM. The CDR3 spans 17 residues. Trimming pared 0 bases from V and 0 bases from J, leaving 12 bases between. CDR3 region: CASSLWQGDVSNQPQHF. The CDR3 bases are TGTGCCAGCAGTTTATGGCAGGGAGACGTTAGCAATCAGCCCCAGCATTTT.

The chain couples TRBV7-6 to TRBJ2-7, with D perhaps given as TRBD1 or TRBD2 (6 bases each). Trimming removed 6 bases from V and 2 bases from J, with 14 bases in between. Germline V gene sequence: CDR1 SGHVS, CDR2 FNYEAQ. This CDR3 is 14 amino acids long. CDR3 bases: TGTGCCAGCAGTCTCGGGGGCGCAACCTACGAGCAGTACTTC. This translates into CASSLGGATYEQYF. Complete variable domain (other parts from reference TRBV7-6 and TRBJ2-7): GAGVSQSPRYKVTKRGQDVALRCDPISGHVSLYWYRQALGQGPEFLTYFNYEAQQDKSGLPNDRFSAERPEGSISTLTIQRTEQRDSAMYRCASSLGGATYEQYFGPGTRLTVT.

The chain couples TRBV5-1 to TRBJ2-7, with D maybe TRBD1 (6 bases). This CDR3 contains 13 residues. The V gene lost 7 bases and the J gene lost 5 bases, with 16 bases spanning the gap. Germline V CDR1 and CDR2: SGHRS, YFSETQ. The CDR3 region is CASARTGLNEQYF. CDR3 DNA: TGCGCCAGCGCGCGAACAGGGCTAAACGAGCAGTACTTC.

This chain joins TRBV4-3 and TRBJ2-1; D remains ambiguous. Per the germline V gene, CDR1 is LGHNA and CDR2 is YSLEER. The V end was cut by 2 bases, the J end by 4 bases, with 9 bases between. The CDR3 covers 14 residues. The CDR3: CASSQLSGYNEQFF. DNA of the CDR3: TGCGCCAGCAGCCAATTATCCGGTTACAATGAGCAGTTCTTC.